The 3 T cell receptor beta chains presented below share a single source sample, sequenced in a study of neoadjuvant nivolumab and ipilimumab in lung cancer. The protocol was immunoSEQ multiplex PCR, while the TCRdb copy is restricted to in-frame clones and leaves out a portion. The sample carries over 25,000 clones, 83% recorded once. This specimen consisted of tumor tissue, obtained after neoadjuvant nivolumab, alone or with ipilimumab, at or shortly before surgery. The receptors derive from an adult with non-small cell lung cancer.

This clone was counted once. The genes are TRBV7-2 and TRBJ2-3; D not certain. From germline, CDR1 is SGHTA and CDR2 FQGNSA. The CDR3 has 12 amino acids. Trimming cost V 5 bases and J 0 bases, with 3 bases left between them. CDR3: CASSPSTDTQYF. CDR3 in DNA: TGTGCCAGCAGCCCTAGCACAGATACGCAGTATTTT.

The V gene is TRBV7-8, the J gene TRBJ1-3; tentatively, D is TRBD1 (6 bases). CDR3 size: 15 residues. The ends were cut back, 5 bases at V and 2 bases at J, with 13 bases in the middle. From germline, CDR1 is SGHVS and CDR2 FQNEAQ. CDR3: CASSTVQGTGNTIYF. CDR3 sequence (DNA): TGTGCCAGCAGCACTGTACAGGGTACTGGAAACACCATATATTTT.

This clone was detected only a few times. The chain uses TRBV5-6 and TRBJ2-3; 12 bases align to TRBD1. The CDR3 runs 16 residues. Germline assignment: CDR1 SGHDT and CDR2 YYEEEE. V lost 1 base to trimming and J lost 4 bases; unmatched junction nucleotides: 4. DNA for the CDR3: TGTGCCAGCAGCTTGTTGGGACAGGGGGCGTCAGATACGCAGTATTTT. The encoded protein is CASSLLGQGASDTQYF.